Presented here are 30 T cell receptor beta chains from one specimen sequenced in a study of T cell responses to AZD1222 COVID-19 vaccine. Libraries were prepared by immunoSEQ multiplex PCR; TCRdb keeps only in-frame clonotypes and omits some of them. The data show about 140,000 clones, 88% seen once. Material: peripheral blood, obtained on day 0 of AZD1222 vaccination. These receptors came from an adult in good health.

The chain links TRBV5-1 to TRBJ1-6; TRBD1 matches 9 bases. From germline, CDR1 is SGHRS and CDR2 YFSETQ. This CDR3 is built from 14 residues. V lost 4 bases to trimming and J lost 10 bases; unmatched junction nucleotides: 6. The CDR3 nucleotides read TGCGCCAGCAGCCCGGGACAGGGTTACTCACCCCTCCACTTT. It yields the protein CASSPGQGYSPLHF.

V gene TRBV7-9 combines with J gene TRBJ2-3; TRBD1 matches 9 bases. The CDR3 is 12 residues long. The trim removed 5 bases at V and 9 bases at J, leaving 3 bases unmatched. The germline V gene has CDR1 SEHNR and CDR2 FQNEAQ (reference sequence). The CDR3 protein is CASSTDRGTQYF. The CDR3 DNA sequence: TGTGCCAGCAGCACGGACAGGGGAACGCAGTATTTT.

The chain uses TRBV4-2 and TRBJ1-6, with TRBD1 as a possible D gene (6 bases). This CDR3 has 15 amino acids. The V gene lost 1 base and the J gene lost 10 bases, with 14 bases spanning the gap. CDR1 and CDR2 from the germline V gene are LGHNA and YNFKEQ. The CDR3 DNA follows: TGTGCCAGCAGCCAAGGACAGGCGATCTCATCACCCCTCCACTTT. Its translation: CASSQGQAISSPLHF.

The chain recombines TRBV3-1 (or the pseudogene TRBV3-2) with TRBJ2-3, with 11 bases aligning to TRBD2. The CDR3 contains 17 residues. The V and J ends lost 3 bases and 6 bases, in that order; junction bases with no gene match: 11. Germline values: CDR1 LGHDT, CDR2 YNNKEL (reference sequence). In DNA, the CDR3 is TGTGCCAGCAGCCACGCTAGGGCTAGCGGGGGGCGGGATACGCAGTATTTT. This translates into CASSHARASGGRDTQYF.

The chain recombines TRBV7-2 with TRBJ1-1; 7 bases align to TRBD1. From germline, CDR1 is SGHTA and CDR2 FQGNSA. CDR3 length: 14 amino acids. The V segment lost 5 bases and the J segment 7 bases; nucleotides outside the gene matches: 10. DNA for the CDR3: TGTGCCAGCAGCGATTTATCAGGGGGAAGTGAAGCTTTCTTT. The encoded protein is CASSDLSGGSEAFF.

The chain uses TRBV30 and TRBJ1-2, with D possibly matching TRBD1 (6 bases). The CDR3 contains 14 residues. Germline-derived CDR1 and CDR2 are GTSNPN and SVGIG (reference sequence). V was trimmed by 3 bases and J by 6 bases, leaving 17 bases between them. Written as DNA, the CDR3 is TGTGCCTGGAGACCACTGGGGGCCTGGGATGGCTACACCTTC. This sequence encodes CAWRPLGAWDGYTF.

The chain recombines TRBV4-2 with TRBJ2-3; 13 nucleotides agree with TRBD2. The ends lost 3 bases at V and 3 bases at J; junction bases unmatched: 3. This CDR3 has 16 amino acids. Germline lookup yields CDR1 LGHNA and CDR2 YNFKEQ. CDR3: CASSQGLAGITDTQYF. In nucleotides, the CDR3 is TGTGCCAGCAGCCAGGGACTAGCGGGGATTACAGATACGCAGTATTTT.

V usage is TRBV7-2 and J usage is TRBJ2-1, with 7 positions matching TRBD2. Germline V gene sequence: CDR1 SGHTA, CDR2 FQGNSA. The CDR3 runs to 14 residues. Trimming at V came to 5 bases and at J to 5 bases, leaving 6 bases not matched to a gene. CDR3 sequence: CASSRGLLNNEQFF. The CDR3 nucleotides read TGTGCCAGCAGCCGGGGACTACTTAACAATGAGCAGTTCTTC.

CDR3 in amino acids: CAIRARQGDAEAFF. DNA of the CDR3: TGTGCCATCAGGGCGCGACAGGGTGATGCTGAAGCTTTCTTT. The V and J genes are TRBV10-3 and TRBJ1-1, with 7 bases aligning to TRBD1. The CDR3 has 14 amino acids. The V and J ends lost 6 bases and 6 bases, in that order; junction bases with no gene match: 10. CDR1 and CDR2 from the germline V gene are ENHRY and SYGVKD.

Here the CDR3 reads CASSPRLDTGELFF. CDR3 nucleotide sequence: TGTGCCAGCAGTCCACGTTTGGACACCGGGGAGCTGTTTTTT. V usage is TRBV28 and J usage is TRBJ2-2, with D uncertain. Germline V gene sequence: CDR1 MDHEN, CDR2 SYDVKM. There are 14 residues in the CDR3. Trimming left V 5 bases short and J 3 bases short, with 10 bases between.

This sequence joins TRBV14 and TRBJ1-6; D uncertain. Between the trimmed V and J ends, which lost 0 bases and 7 bases, there was a span of 7 bases. Looked up from germline, CDR1 is SGHDN and CDR2 is FVKESK. There are 14 residues in the CDR3. Here the CDR3 reads CASSQESRNSPLHF. CDR3 coding DNA: TGTGCCAGCAGCCAAGAGTCCAGAAATTCACCCCTCCACTTT.

The V call is TRBV29-1, the J call TRBJ1-1, with unresolved D. This CDR3 is built from 10 residues. Germline V lookup: CDR1 SQVTM, CDR2 ANQGSEA. V gave up 7 bases and J gave up 3 bases, with 6 bases separating them. CDR3 bases: TGCAGCGCCAGAGACACTGAAGCTTTCTTT. It is translated as CSARDTEAFF.

The chain joins TRBV18 to TRBJ1-2, with D possibly being TRBD1 (5 bases). The germline gives CDR1 KGHSH, CDR2 LQKENI. The V gene lost 0 bases and the J gene lost 7 bases, with 15 bases spanning the gap. The CDR3 covers 15 residues. CDR3 residues: CASSPPSTRESGYTF. The CDR3 DNA reads TGTGCCAGCTCACCACCGTCAACCAGGGAAAGTGGCTACACCTTC.

The rearrangement links TRBV5-4 to TRBJ1-6; D gene unclear. Germline assignment: CDR1 SGHNT and CDR2 YYREEE (reference sequence). The length of the CDR3 is 14 residues. V was pared by 0 bases and J by 7 bases, with 8 bases between. DNA for the CDR3: TGTGCCAGCAGCTTGGATGAGCTCAATTCACCCCTCCACTTT. Amino acids: CASSLDELNSPLHF.

This chain connects TRBV12-3 or TRBV12-4 to TRBJ2-1; D gene unclear. Deletions cut 6 bases from V and 9 bases from J, with 12 bases between. The CDR3 runs to 12 residues. CDR3 in amino acids: CASSPFFGEQFF. Written as DNA, the CDR3 is TGTGCCAGCAGCCCCTTCTTCGGTGAGCAGTTCTTC.

This chain joins TRBV3-1 (or the pseudogene TRBV3-2) and TRBJ2-2; D may be TRBD2 (6 bases). CDR3 size: 17 residues. V was shortened by 5 bases and J by 6 bases, with 22 bases between the two germline ends. CDR1 is LGHDT and CDR2 is YNNKEL in the germline V gene (reference sequence). The CDR3 sequence: CASSYKTRSASAGELFF. CDR3 nucleotide sequence: TGTGCCAGCAGCTACAAAACTAGGTCGGCTAGCGCCGGGGAGCTGTTTTTT.

The V and J genes are TRBV2 and TRBJ1-1; maybe TRBD1 (5 bases). The CDR3 has 14 amino acids. V was shortened by 3 bases and J by 3 bases, with 11 bases between the two germline ends. CDR1 is SNHLY, CDR2 FYNNEI, per germline. In nucleotides, the CDR3 is TGTGCCAGCAGTGACCAAGGGGTTGACACTGAAGCTTTCTTT. It translates to CASSDQGVDTEAFF.

The rearrangement links TRBV18 to TRBJ2-7; a weak D match, TRBD2 (5 bases). The V end lost 3 bases, the J end lost 7 bases, and 19 bases lay between the germline ends. The CDR3 has 15 residues. The germline gives CDR1 KGHSH, CDR2 LQKENI. The chain's CDR3 is CASSPMWERASEQYF. In DNA form, the CDR3 reads TGTGCCAGCTCACCCATGTGGGAGAGGGCGTCAGAGCAGTACTTC.

The V and J genes are TRBV30 and TRBJ2-1, with 7 nucleotides matching TRBD2. This CDR3 is 13 amino acids long. Germline V gives CDR1 GTSNPN, CDR2 SVGIG (reference sequence). The V segment lost 4 bases and the J segment 1 base; nucleotides outside the gene matches: 1. The CDR3 here is CAWTGLSYNEQFF. CDR3 nucleotides: TGTGCCTGGACGGGACTATCCTACAATGAGCAGTTCTTC.

The chain has TRBV30 and TRBJ2-1, with 9 bases fitting TRBD2. J lost 2 bases, V lost 3 bases, and 2 bases had no gene match. The CDR3 loop spans 14 amino acids. The germline V gene has CDR1 GTSNPN and CDR2 SVGIG (reference sequence). For the CDR3, the DNA is TGTGCCTGGAGCTCTAGCGGGACCTACAATGAGCAGTTCTTC. It codes for CAWSSSGTYNEQFF.

The V call is TRBV6-5, the J call TRBJ2-7; D gene ambiguous. Germline V gene lookup returns CDR1 MNHEY and CDR2 SVGAGI. The CDR3 extends over 14 amino acids. V was shortened by 6 bases and J by 2 bases, with 14 bases between the two germline ends. CDR3 DNA: TGTGCCAGCAGCCGGACCGCAGCAGCCTACGAGCAGTACTTC. It yields the protein CASSRTAAAYEQYF.

This rearrangement joins TRBV9 to TRBJ1-6; TRBD1 agrees at 7 bases. V lost 4 bases and J lost 7; bases outside the gene matches: 2. CDR3 size: 13 residues. Germline V gives CDR1 SGDLS, CDR2 YYNGEE. CDR3 bases: TGTGCCAGCAGCTGGACAGGCAATTCACCCCTCCACTTT. Translating gives CASSWTGNSPLHF.

The CDR3, as DNA: TGTGCCTGGGACAGGGGCCTCTACGAGCAGTACTTC. Translated, it gives CAWDRGLYEQYF. This rearrangement joins TRBV30 to TRBJ2-7; 8 nucleotides match TRBD1. The CDR3 extends over 12 amino acids. V gave up 5 bases and J gave up 3 bases; unmatched junction bases: 3. Germline V gives CDR1 GTSNPN, CDR2 SVGIG (reference sequence).

The chain joins TRBV7-8 to TRBJ1-6; D not resolved. CDR3 length: 14 amino acids. The germline CDR1 and CDR2 sequences are SGHVS and FQNEAQ. Trimming stripped 5 bases from V and 8 bases from J, with 13 bases between. CDR3 sequence: CASSPARGDSPLHF. The CDR3 DNA reads as TGTGCCAGCAGCCCGGCTCGGGGAGATTCACCCCTCCACTTT.

The gene calls are TRBV5-4 and TRBJ1-1; D may be TRBD1 (6 bases). The CDR3 is made up of 14 amino acids. The germline V gene has CDR1 SGHNT and CDR2 YYREEE (reference sequence). The V and J ends lost 4 bases and 0 bases respectively, with 10 bases between them. The CDR3 sequence is CASSGRGVNTEAFF. In DNA, the CDR3 is TGTGCCAGCAGCGGGAGGGGGGTGAACACTGAAGCTTTCTTT.

The rearrangement links TRBV5-5 to TRBJ1-1; 7 bases fit TRBD1. This CDR3 is 15 amino acids long. The V and J ends lost 4 bases and 1 base, in that order; junction bases with no gene match: 7. CDR1 SGHKS and CDR2 YYEKEE come from the germline V gene (reference sequence). CDR3: CASSLAGQQNTEAFF. CDR3 nucleotides: TGTGCCAGCAGCCTGGCGGGACAGCAGAACACTGAAGCTTTCTTT.

The V call is TRBV6-5, the J call TRBJ1-6, with D hard to call. This CDR3 has 12 amino acids. Germline V CDR1 and CDR2: MNHEY, SVGAGI. The ends were cut back, 6 bases at V and 10 bases at J, with 10 bases in the middle. CDR3 in amino acids: CASSPPGSPLHF. The CDR3 nucleotides read TGTGCCAGCAGCCCCCCTGGATCACCCCTCCACTTT.

The chain carries TRBV10-3 and TRBJ1-5, with D hard to call. This CDR3 has 15 amino acids. Germline V gene data show CDR1 as ENHRY and CDR2 as SYGVKD. The V end was cut by 0 bases, the J end by 3 bases, with 9 bases between. The CDR3 DNA sequence: TGTGCCATCAGTGAGTCAGGCGGTAACAATCAGCCCCAGCATTTT. This encodes CAISESGGNNQPQHF.

CDR3 protein: CASSFARGQETQYF. Here the CDR3 DNA reads TGTGCCAGCAGCTTTGCCCGAGGACAAGAGACCCAGTACTTC. V is TRBV5-4 and J is TRBJ2-5, with unresolved D. Germline loops: CDR1 SGHNT, CDR2 YYREEE (reference sequence). The V end lost 2 bases, the J end lost 2 bases, and 10 bases lay between the germline ends. The CDR3 sequence is 14 residues long.

The rearrangement joins TRBV28 to TRBJ2-7, with a weak D call TRBD1 (5 bases). Per germline, CDR1 MDHEN and CDR2 SYDVKM. V was pared by 4 bases and J by 8 bases, with 9 bases between. There are 11 residues in the CDR3. The CDR3 loop is CASSSRGQQYF. The CDR3 nucleotides are TGTGCCAGCAGTTCAAGGGGCCAGCAGTACTTC.